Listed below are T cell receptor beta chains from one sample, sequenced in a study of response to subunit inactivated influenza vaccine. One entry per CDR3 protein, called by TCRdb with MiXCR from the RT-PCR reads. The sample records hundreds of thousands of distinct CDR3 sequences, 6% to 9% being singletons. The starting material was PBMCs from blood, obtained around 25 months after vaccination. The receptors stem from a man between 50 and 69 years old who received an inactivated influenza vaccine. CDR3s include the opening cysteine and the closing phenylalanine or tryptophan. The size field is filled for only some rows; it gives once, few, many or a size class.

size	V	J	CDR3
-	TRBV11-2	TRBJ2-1	CASSLGRGSNEQFF
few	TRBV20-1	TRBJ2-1	CSARDLQSGRKQFF
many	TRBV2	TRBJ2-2	CASSKGPGSNTGELFF
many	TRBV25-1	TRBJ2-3	CASTDRGSLDTQYF
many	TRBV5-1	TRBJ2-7	CASSLEAYSYEQYF
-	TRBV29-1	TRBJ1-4	CSVGPLEKLFF
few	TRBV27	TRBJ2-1	CASSSDRVAIRGQFF
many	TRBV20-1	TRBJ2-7	CSARGLASPYEQYF
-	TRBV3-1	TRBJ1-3	CASSPSFGSGNTIYF
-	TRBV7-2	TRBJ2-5	CASSQLAGKETQYF
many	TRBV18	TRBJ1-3	CASSPQSVGGLALRNTIYF
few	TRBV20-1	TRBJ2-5	CSARDRIGGSFQETQYF
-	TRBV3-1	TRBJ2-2	CASSHDRVTGELFF
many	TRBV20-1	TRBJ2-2	CSARGWGNTGELFF
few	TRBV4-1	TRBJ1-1	CASSRAGINEAFF
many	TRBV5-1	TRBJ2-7	CASSSGGQGVIYEQYF
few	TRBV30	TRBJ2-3	CAWKWGLHADTQYF
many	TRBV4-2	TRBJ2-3	CASSQTQESTDTQYF
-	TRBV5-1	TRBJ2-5	CASSSSRTSGETQYF
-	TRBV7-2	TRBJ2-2	CASSLAGTATGELFF
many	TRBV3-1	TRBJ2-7	CASSQWDSYEQYF
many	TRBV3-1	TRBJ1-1	CASSQDLGRNTEAFF
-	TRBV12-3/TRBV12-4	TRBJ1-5	CASSRDVQPQHF
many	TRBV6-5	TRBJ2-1	CASSLGQGNNNEQFF
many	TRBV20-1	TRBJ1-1	CSAREGALTEAFF
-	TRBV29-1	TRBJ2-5	CSVDVTQGGETQYF
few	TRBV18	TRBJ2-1	CASSRQPTSGVEQFF
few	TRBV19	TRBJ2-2	CASSIRVPRRQGATGELFF
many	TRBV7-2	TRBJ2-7	CASSFDRGHEQYF
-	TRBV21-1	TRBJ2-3	CASLTGWSTDTQYF
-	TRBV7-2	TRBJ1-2	CASSLAYATGAYGYTF
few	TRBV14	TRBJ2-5	CASSRGKGLAVETQYF
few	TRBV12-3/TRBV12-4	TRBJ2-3	CASSNWRAAFLDTQYF
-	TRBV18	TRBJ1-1	CASSQGMGEAFF
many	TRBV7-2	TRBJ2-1	CASSLASGSSYNEQFF
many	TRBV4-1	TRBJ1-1	CASSQLGTEAFF
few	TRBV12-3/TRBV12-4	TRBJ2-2	CASSSGTANGVGELFF
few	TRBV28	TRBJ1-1	CASSLIDWDRGRNTEAFF
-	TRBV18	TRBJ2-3	CASSWAAAQYF
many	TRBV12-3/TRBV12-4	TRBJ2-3	CASSWSSGVLADTQYF
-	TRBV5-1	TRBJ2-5	CASSLGPTGRMQETQYF
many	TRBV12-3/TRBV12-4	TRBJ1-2	CASSLWDVVDPTF
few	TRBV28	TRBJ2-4	CASSATGLAKNIQYF
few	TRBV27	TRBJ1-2	CASSSRQIQIF
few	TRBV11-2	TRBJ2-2	CASKAGQPNTGELFF
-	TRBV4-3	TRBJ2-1	CASSQDARGSSYNEQFF
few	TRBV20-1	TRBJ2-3	CSARDHVGQTSSTDTQYF
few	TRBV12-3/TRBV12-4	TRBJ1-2	CASSSVFGAGYGYTF
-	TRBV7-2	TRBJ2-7	CASSLVSEQYF
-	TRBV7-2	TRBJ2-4	CASSPGTGSNIQYF
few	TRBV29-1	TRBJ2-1	CSANRGGIYNEQFF
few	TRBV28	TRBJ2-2	CASSFETERAGELFF
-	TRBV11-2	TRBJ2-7	CASSSSSYEQHF